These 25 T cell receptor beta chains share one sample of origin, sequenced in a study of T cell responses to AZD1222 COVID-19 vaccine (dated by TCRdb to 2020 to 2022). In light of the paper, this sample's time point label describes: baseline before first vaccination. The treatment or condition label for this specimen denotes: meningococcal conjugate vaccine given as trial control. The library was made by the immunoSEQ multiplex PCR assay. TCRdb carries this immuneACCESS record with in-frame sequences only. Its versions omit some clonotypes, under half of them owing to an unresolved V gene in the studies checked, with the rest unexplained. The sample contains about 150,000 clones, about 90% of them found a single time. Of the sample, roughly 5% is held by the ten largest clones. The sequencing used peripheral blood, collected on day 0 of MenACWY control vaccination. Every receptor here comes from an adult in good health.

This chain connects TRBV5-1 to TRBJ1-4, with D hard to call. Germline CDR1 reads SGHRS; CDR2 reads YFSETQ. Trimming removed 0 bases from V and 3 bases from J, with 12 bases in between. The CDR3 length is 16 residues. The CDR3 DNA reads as TGCGCCAGCAGCTTGGGTCTGGACCACCCTAATGAAAAACTGTTTTTT. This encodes CASSLGLDHPNEKLFF.

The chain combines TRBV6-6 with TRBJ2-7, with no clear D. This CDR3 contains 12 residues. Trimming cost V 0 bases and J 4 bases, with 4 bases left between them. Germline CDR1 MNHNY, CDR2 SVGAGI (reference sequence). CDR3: CASSYSAYEQYF. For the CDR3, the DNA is TGTGCCAGCAGTTACTCTGCTTACGAGCAGTACTTC.

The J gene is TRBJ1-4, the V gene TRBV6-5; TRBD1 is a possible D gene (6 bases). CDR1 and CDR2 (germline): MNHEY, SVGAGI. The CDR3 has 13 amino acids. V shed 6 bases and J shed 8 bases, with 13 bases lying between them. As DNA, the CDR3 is TGTGCCAGCAGCACCCTGCAGGGGGAAAAACTGTTTTTT. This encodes CASSTLQGEKLFF.

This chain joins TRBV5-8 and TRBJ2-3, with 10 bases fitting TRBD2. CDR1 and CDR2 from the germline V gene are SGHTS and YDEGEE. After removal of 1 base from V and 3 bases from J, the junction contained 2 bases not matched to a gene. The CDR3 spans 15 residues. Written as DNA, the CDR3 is TGTGCCAGCAGCTTGACTAGCGGGATGACAGATACGCAGTATTTT. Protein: CASSLTSGMTDTQYF.

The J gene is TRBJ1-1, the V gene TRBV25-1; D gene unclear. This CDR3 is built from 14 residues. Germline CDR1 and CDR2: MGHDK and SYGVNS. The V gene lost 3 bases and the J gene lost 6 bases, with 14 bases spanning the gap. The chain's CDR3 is CASSEFSHGAEAFF. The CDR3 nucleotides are TGTGCCAGCAGTGAGTTCTCACACGGGGCTGAAGCTTTCTTT.

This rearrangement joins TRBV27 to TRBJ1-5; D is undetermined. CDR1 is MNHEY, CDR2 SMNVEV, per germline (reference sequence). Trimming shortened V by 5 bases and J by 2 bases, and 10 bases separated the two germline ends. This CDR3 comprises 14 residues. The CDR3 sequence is CASSPRRGNQPQHF. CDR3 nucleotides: TGTGCCAGCAGTCCCCGTCGGGGCAATCAGCCCCAGCATTTT.

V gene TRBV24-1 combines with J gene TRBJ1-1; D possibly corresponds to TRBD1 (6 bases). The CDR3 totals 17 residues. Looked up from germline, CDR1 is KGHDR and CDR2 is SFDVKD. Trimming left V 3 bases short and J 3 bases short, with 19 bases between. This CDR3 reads CATSDGGADRSYTEAFF. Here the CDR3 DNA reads TGTGCCACCAGTGATGGGGGGGCCGACCGAAGTTACACTGAAGCTTTCTTT.

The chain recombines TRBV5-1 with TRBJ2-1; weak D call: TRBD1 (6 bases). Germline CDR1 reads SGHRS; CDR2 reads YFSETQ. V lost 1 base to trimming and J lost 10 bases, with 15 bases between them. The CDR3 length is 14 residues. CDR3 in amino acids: CASSLYQGQGEQFF. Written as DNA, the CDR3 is TGCGCCAGCAGCTTGTACCAGGGGCAGGGCGAGCAGTTCTTC.

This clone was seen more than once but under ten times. In DNA form, the CDR3 reads TGTGCCAGCAATCCAGAGTACTATGGCTACACCTTC. Its translation is CASNPEYYGYTF. The chain recombines TRBV6-5 with TRBJ1-2; unclear D gene. Germline V gene sequence: CDR1 MNHEY, CDR2 SVGAGI. This CDR3 is built from 12 residues. Trimming left V 7 bases short and J 3 bases short, with 9 bases between.

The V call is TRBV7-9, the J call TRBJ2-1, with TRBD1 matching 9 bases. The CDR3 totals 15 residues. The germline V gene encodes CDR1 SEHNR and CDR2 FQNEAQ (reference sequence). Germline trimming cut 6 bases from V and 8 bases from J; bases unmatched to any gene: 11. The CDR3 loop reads CASRTGTGRIHEQFF. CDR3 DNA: TGTGCCAGCAGGACCGGGACAGGGAGAATCCATGAGCAGTTCTTC.

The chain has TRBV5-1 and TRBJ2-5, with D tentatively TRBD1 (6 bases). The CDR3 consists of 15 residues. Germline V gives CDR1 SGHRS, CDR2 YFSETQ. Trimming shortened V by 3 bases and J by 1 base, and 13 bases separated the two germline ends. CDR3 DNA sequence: TGCGCCAGCAGCTCCACAGGGATTGGCCAAGAGACCCAGTACTTC. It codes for CASSSTGIGQETQYF.

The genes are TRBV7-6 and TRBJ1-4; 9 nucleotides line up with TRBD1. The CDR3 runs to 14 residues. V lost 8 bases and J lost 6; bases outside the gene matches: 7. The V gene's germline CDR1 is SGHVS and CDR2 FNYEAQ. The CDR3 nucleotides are TGTGCCAGCGGGGTGGGACAGGGCTATGAAAAACTGTTTTTT. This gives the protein CASGVGQGYEKLFF.

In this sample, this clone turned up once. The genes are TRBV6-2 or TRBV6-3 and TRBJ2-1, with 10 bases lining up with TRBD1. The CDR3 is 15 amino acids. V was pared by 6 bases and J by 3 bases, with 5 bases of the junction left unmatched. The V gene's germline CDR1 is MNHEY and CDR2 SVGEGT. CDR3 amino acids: CASSSGQGSYNEQFF. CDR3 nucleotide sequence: TGTGCCAGCAGCTCGGGACAGGGGAGCTACAATGAGCAGTTCTTC.

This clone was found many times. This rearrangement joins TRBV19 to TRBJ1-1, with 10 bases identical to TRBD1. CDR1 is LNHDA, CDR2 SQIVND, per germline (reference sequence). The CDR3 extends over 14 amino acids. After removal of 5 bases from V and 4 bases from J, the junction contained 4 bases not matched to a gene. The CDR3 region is CASSATGGGTEAFF. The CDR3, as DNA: TGTGCCAGTAGTGCGACAGGGGGCGGCACTGAAGCTTTCTTT.

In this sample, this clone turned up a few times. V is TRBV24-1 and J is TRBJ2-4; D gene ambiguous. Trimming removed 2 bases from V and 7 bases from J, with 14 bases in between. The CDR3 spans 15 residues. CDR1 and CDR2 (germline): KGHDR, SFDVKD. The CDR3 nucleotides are TGTGCCACCAGTGATTCCTCTGCTCCCGGCAACATTCAGTACTTC. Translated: CATSDSSAPGNIQYF.

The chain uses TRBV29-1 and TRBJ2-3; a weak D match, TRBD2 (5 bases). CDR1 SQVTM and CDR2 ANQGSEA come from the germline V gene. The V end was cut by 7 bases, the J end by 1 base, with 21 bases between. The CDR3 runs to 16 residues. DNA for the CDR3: TGCAGCGCCGGCCCAGGAGGCCTGTCTGGCACAGATACGCAGTATTTT. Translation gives CSAGPGGLSGTDTQYF.

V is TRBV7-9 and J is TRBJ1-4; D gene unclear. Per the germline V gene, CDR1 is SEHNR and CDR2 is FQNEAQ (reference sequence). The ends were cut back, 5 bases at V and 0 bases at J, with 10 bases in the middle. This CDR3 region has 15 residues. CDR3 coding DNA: TGTGCCAGCAGCCCAATTCGGGCAACTAATGAAAAACTGTTTTTT. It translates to CASSPIRATNEKLFF.

CDR3: CASSLIRGQTGELFF. The CDR3 region has the DNA TGTGCCAGCAGCTTAATCAGGGGGCAGACCGGGGAGCTGTTTTTT. The chain joins TRBV11-2 to TRBJ2-2; 8 bases match TRBD1. Germline CDR1 SGHAT, CDR2 FQNNGV. V dropped 2 bases and J dropped 5; count of bases not matched to a gene: 4. CDR3 size: 15 residues.

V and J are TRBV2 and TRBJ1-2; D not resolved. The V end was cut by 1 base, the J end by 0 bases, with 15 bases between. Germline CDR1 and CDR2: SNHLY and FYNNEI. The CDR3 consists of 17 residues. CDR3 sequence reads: CASSEGGAPLSNYGYTF. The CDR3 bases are TGTGCCAGCAGTGAAGGTGGAGCCCCCCTCTCTAACTATGGCTACACCTTC.

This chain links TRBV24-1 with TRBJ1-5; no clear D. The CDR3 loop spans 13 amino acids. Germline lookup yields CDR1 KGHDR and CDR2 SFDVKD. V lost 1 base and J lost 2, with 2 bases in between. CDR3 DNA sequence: TGTGCCACCAGTGATTTCGGCAATCAGCCCCAGCATTTT. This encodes CATSDFGNQPQHF.

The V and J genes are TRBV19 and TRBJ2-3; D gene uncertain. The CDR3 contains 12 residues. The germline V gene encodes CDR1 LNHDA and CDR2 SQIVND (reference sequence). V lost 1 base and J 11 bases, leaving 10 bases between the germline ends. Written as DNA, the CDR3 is TGTGCCAGTAGTATAGGGTACAGCGAGCAGTATTTT. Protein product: CASSIGYSEQYF.

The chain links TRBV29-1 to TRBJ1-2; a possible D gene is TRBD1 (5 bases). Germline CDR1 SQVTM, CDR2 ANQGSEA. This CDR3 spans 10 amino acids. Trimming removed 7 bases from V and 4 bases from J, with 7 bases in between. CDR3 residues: CSADSYGYTF. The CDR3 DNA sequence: TGCAGCGCCGACAGCTATGGCTACACCTTC.

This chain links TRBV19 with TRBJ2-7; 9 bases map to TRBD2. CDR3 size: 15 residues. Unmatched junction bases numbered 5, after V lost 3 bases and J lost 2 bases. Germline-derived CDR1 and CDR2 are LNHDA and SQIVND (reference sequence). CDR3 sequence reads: CASSISSGDPYEQYF. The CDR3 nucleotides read TGTGCCAGTAGTATTTCTAGCGGGGACCCCTACGAGCAGTACTTC.

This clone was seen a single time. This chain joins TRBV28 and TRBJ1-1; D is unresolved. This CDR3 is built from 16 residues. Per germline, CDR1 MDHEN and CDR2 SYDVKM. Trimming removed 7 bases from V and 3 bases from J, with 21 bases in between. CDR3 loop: CASNSGLLVGDTEAFF. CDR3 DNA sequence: TGTGCCAGCAACTCGGGCCTTCTCGTTGGGGACACTGAAGCTTTCTTT.

As DNA, the CDR3 is TGTGCCAGCAGCTTAACCTCTCTCGACAGGGACGAAGCTTTCTTT. Translated: CASSLTSLDRDEAFF. The chain couples TRBV7-3 to TRBJ1-1; 7 bases map to TRBD1. In germline, CDR1 is SGHTA, CDR2 FQGTGA. The junction had 9 bases not matched to a gene; V was cut back by 0 bases and J by 8 bases. The CDR3 length is 15 residues.